Given below is one TCR beta chain in context. Its target is not known. CDR1 MRHNA and CDR2 SNTAGT come from the germline V gene. The CDR3 is 16 amino acids. This sample is part of a study of radiotherapy plus CTLA-4 blockade in lung cancer. Findings and limits, study-wide: Early shifts in blood T cell clones, with interferon-beta, reportedly predicted response best.

Chemo-refractory metastatic non-small-cell lung cancer patients received focal radiation with ipilimumab CTLA-4 blockade. TCRdb's copy holds only in-frame clones and misses some; the assay was immunoSEQ multiplex PCR. The repertoire includes 78,000 or so clones, around 87% of them detected once, and roughly 0.95% sits in the top ten. The gene calls are TRBV6-4 and TRBJ1-4; a possible D gene is TRBD1 (5 bases). The sequenced sample was peripheral blood, obtained from a patient treated with radiotherapy plus ipilimumab. The receptor was derived from a human donor with non-small cell lung cancer who had stable disease on radiotherapy plus ipilimumab. The CDR3 spells CGKGQGYTATNEKLFF. The CDR3 bases are TGTGGGAAGGGGCAAGGATATACGGCAACTAATGAAAAACTGTTTTTT.